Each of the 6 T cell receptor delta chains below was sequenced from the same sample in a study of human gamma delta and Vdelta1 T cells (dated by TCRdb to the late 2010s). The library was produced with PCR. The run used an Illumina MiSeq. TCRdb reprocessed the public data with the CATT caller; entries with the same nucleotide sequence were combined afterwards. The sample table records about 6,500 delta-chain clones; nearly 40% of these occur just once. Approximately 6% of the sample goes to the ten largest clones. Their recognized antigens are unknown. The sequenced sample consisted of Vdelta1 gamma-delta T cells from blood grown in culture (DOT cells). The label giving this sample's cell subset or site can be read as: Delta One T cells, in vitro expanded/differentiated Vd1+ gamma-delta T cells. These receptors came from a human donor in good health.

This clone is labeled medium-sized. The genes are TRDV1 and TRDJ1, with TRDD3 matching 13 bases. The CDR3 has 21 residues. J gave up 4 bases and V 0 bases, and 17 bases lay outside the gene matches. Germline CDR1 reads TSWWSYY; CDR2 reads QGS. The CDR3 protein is CALGELGNPFTGGYANDKLIF. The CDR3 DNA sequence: TGTGCTCTTGGGGAACTCGGTAACCCCTTTACTGGGGGATACGCAAACGATAAACTCATCTTT.

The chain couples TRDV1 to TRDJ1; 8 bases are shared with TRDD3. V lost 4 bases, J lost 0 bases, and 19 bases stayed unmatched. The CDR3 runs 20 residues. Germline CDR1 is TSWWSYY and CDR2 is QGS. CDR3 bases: TGTGCTCTTGGGGGATACCGTCCACTTCCCGTACTGGGGGACACCGATAAACTCATCTTT. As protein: CALGGYRPLPVLGDTDKLIF.

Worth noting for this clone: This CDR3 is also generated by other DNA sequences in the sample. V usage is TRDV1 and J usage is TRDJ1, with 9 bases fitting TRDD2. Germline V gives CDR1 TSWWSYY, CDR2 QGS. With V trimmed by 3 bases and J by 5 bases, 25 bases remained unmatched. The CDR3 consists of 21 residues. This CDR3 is CALGEATFLPWLGPGTDKLIF. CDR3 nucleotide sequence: TGTGCTCTTGGGGAGGCGACCTTCCTACCCTGGCTGGGCCCGGGCACGGATAAACTCATCTTT.

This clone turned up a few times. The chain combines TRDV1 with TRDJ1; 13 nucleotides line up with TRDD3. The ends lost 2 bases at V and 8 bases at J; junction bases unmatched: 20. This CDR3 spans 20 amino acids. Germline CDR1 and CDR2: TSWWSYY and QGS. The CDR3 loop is CALGEGGPLLHWGIRGKLIF. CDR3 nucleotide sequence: TGTGCTCTTGGGGAAGGGGGTCCTCTACTTCACTGGGGGATACGCGGGAAACTCATCTTT.

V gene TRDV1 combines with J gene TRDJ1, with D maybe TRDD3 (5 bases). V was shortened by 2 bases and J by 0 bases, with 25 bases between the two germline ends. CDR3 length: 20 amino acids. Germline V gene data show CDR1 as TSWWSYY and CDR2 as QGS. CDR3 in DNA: TGTGCTCTTGGGGAATGGTCGCGACGTACTGGAGGACTATACACCGATAAACTCATCTTT. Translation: CALGEWSRRTGGLYTDKLIF.

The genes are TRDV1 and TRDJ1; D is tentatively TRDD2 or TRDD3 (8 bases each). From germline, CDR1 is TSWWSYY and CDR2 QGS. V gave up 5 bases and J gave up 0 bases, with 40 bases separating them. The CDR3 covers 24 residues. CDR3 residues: CALGLWGLPTIRLSTGGYTDKLIF. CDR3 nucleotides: TGTGCTCTTGGGCTGTGGGGGCTTCCTACGATCCGATTAAGTACTGGGGGCTACACCGATAAACTCATCTTT.